The clone carrying this T cell receptor beta chain came up a few times. In the authors' methods: From reference gene primer amplification, estimates of nucleated cell counts were derived. Data came from immunoSEQ multiplex PCR; TCRdb stores just in-frame clones and leaves some out. V, J and clone size are taken as reported in that table, and D and trimming were inferred from the DNA itself. The data hold about 250,000 clones, with approximately 86% observed a single time. The CDR3 is 16 amino acids. Germline V gene data show CDR1 as SGHRS and CDR2 as YFSETQ. J was trimmed by 0 bases and V by 3 bases; bases with no gene match: 8. The source of the sample is a study of blood T cell repertoires in COVID-19. Across the whole study: PBMCs, B-cell-depleted T cells, or T cells provided the cDNA or gDNA that made up the material.

This sequence originates from a woman older than 75 with active or convalescent COVID-19. The specimen was peripheral blood. The chain links TRBV5-1 to TRBJ2-7, with 8 nucleotides matching TRBD1. This chain's CDR3 is CASSSGTGSFSYEQYF. The DNA of the CDR3 is TGCGCCAGCAGCTCCGGGACAGGTAGCTTCTCCTACGAGCAGTACTTC.